The 18 T cell receptor beta chains listed next were all sequenced from one sample in a study of blood T cell repertoires in COVID-19. Profiled with immunoSEQ multiplex PCR; TCRdb holds only in-frame clones, not every one. The sample lists a few hundred thousand clones, 75% to 90% occurring once. Specimen: PBMCs or T cells enriched from blood (not recorded which). The receptors derive from a man aged 25-40 years who had recovered from COVID-19.

The rearrangement links TRBV18 to TRBJ1-6; perhaps TRBD1 as D (6 bases). The ends were cut back, 3 bases at V and 10 bases at J, with 22 bases in the middle. CDR1 is KGHSH, CDR2 LQKENI, per germline. The CDR3 sequence is 17 residues long. CDR3 coding DNA: TGTGCCAGCTCACCGACTGACCAAACAGGGTTGAGCTCACCCCTCCACTTT. Protein product: CASSPTDQTGLSSPLHF.

This chain links TRBV6-6 with TRBJ2-1; D not certain. The ends were cut back, 8 bases at V and 0 bases at J, with 5 bases in the middle. CDR1 is MNHNY, CDR2 SVGAGI, per germline (reference sequence). The CDR3 runs to 12 residues. CDR3 nucleotides: TGTGCCAGCGGCAGCTCCTACAATGAGCAGTTCTTC. It codes for CASGSSYNEQFF.

The chain uses TRBV18 and TRBJ2-7; 7 nucleotides align to TRBD2. Germline V gene data show CDR1 as KGHSH and CDR2 as LQKENI. CDR3 length: 14 amino acids. With 5 bases clipped from V and 1 base from J, the junction kept 5 bases outside the gene matches. The CDR3 nucleotides are TGTGCCAGCTCAGCTAGGGAGGGTTCCTACGAGCAGTACTTC. This sequence encodes CASSAREGSYEQYF. Using reference TRBV18 and TRBJ2-7 for the parts outside the CDR3, the full variable domain is NAGVMQNPRHLVRRRGQEARLRCSPMKGHSHVYWYRQLPEEGLKFMVYLQKENIIDESGMPKERFSAEFPKEGPSILRIQQVVRGDSAAYFCASSAREGSYEQYFGPGTRLTVT.

The J gene is TRBJ2-1, the V gene TRBV2; a possible D gene is TRBD2 (7 bases). Trimming removed 7 bases at V and 7 bases at J, with 17 bases between. CDR1 SNHLY and CDR2 FYNNEI come from the germline V gene. The CDR3 loop spans 14 amino acids. The CDR3 DNA reads as TGTGCCAGCACCGCGGAGGGGAGGGGGAATGAGCAGTTCTTC. This translates into CASTAEGRGNEQFF.

The chain is built from TRBV7-3 and TRBJ2-5, with D possibly matching TRBD2 (6 bases). Trimming shortened V by 0 bases and J by 2 bases, and 13 bases separated the two germline ends. The CDR3 covers 16 residues. Germline V gene data show CDR1 as SGHTA and CDR2 as FQGTGA. The CDR3: CASSLTFGGTQETQYF. CDR3 nucleotides: TGTGCCAGCAGCTTAACGTTCGGCGGGACGCAAGAGACCCAGTACTTC.

This sequence joins TRBV13 and TRBJ2-3; TRBD2 aligns across 9 bases. This CDR3 is built from 16 residues. V shed 4 bases and J 0 bases; nucleotides not matched to a gene: 5. CDR1 is PRHDT and CDR2 is FYEKMQ in the germline V gene (reference sequence). For the CDR3, the DNA is TGTGCCAGCAGCTACTTAGCGGGAGAGAGCACAGATACGCAGTATTTT. Its protein product is CASSYLAGESTDTQYF.

The rearrangement uses TRBV19 and TRBJ2-3; maybe TRBD1 (5 bases). CDR1 and CDR2 (germline): LNHDA, SQIVND (reference sequence). The ends were cut back, 4 bases at V and 2 bases at J, with 10 bases in the middle. The CDR3 has 14 amino acids. The CDR3, as DNA: TGTGCCAGTAGTACGACAGATTTCACAGATACGCAGTATTTT. As protein: CASSTTDFTDTQYF.

The V gene is TRBV28, the J gene TRBJ1-2, with D perhaps matching TRBD1 (6 bases). The CDR3 contains 12 residues. Trimming shortened V by 5 bases and J by 14 bases, and 18 bases separated the two germline ends. Germline V gene sequence: CDR1 MDHEN, CDR2 SYDVKM. This CDR3 reads CASSGQRMGETF. CDR3 bases: TGTGCCAGCAGTGGACAGCGGATGGGGGAGACCTTC.

This chain joins TRBV4-1 and TRBJ2-5; 11 nucleotides match TRBD2. The germline gives CDR1 MGHRA, CDR2 YSYEKL. This CDR3 comprises 16 residues. Trimming took 1 base from V and 5 from J; bases not matched to a gene: 6. The CDR3: CASSQGPTSGSETQYF. DNA of the CDR3: TGCGCCAGCAGCCAAGGGCCAACTAGCGGGAGTGAGACCCAGTACTTC.

Remarks on this clone: Other DNA variants within this sample encode the same CDR3. The chain combines TRBV11-2 with TRBJ2-7; 9 nucleotides agree with TRBD1. V trimming: 6 bases; J trimming: 3 bases; junction bases outside the gene matches: 6. The CDR3 length is 14 residues. Germline V gives CDR1 SGHAT, CDR2 FQNNGV. Here the CDR3 DNA reads TGTGCCAGCAGTTCGGGACAGGGTTACTACGAGCAGTACTTC. Protein product: CASSSGQGYYEQYF.

The rearrangement uses TRBV7-9 and TRBJ1-2, with D possibly TRBD1 on 6 matching bases. The CDR3 runs 15 residues. The V end lost 1 base, the J end lost 0 bases, and 9 bases lay between the germline ends. The V gene's germline CDR1 is SEHNR and CDR2 FQNEAQ (reference sequence). The CDR3 protein is CASSLETGTNYGYTF. Written as DNA, the CDR3 is TGTGCCAGCAGCTTAGAAACAGGGACTAACTATGGCTACACCTTC.

The chain couples TRBV4-1 to TRBJ2-5; 13 bases align to TRBD2. The CDR3 has 18 amino acids. Germline V gene data show CDR1 as MGHRA and CDR2 as YSYEKL. V was pared by 0 bases and J by 4 bases, with 8 bases of the junction left unmatched. The CDR3 sequence: CASSQDRNRLAGGETQYF. The CDR3 DNA is TGCGCCAGCAGCCAAGATCGAAACAGACTAGCGGGAGGAGAGACCCAGTACTTC.

The sample holds a few counts of this clone. The germline gene is not matched at one end of the junction; a read error may be the cause. V gene TRBV18 combines with J gene TRBJ2-7; 8 bases fit TRBD1. The CDR3 is 13 amino acids. The germline gives CDR1 KGHSH, CDR2 LQKENI. CDR3 in amino acids: CASSPPGTDRVDF. The CDR3 DNA sequence: TGTGCCAGCTCACCCCCGGGAACGGACAGGGTGGACTTC.

This rearrangement joins TRBV7-2 to TRBJ1-2; weak D call: TRBD1 (5 bases). Deletions cut 5 bases from V and 2 bases from J, with 12 bases between. This CDR3 has 14 residues. Germline V CDR1 and CDR2: SGHTA, FQGNSA. CDR3 residues: CASSPDSWNYGYTF. CDR3 sequence (DNA): TGTGCCAGCAGCCCCGACAGTTGGAACTATGGCTACACCTTC.

This chain uses TRBV5-1 with TRBJ2-1, with D tentatively TRBD2 (5 bases). Germline loops: CDR1 SGHRS, CDR2 YFSETQ. The CDR3 is 13 residues long. V lost 2 bases, J lost 8 bases, and 11 bases lay in between. CDR3 nucleotides: TGCGCCAGCAGCTTCGGAGGAGGTGATGAGCAGTTCTTC. It specifies CASSFGGGDEQFF.

The chain uses TRBV27 and TRBJ1-1, with unresolved D. Trimming took 2 bases from V and 1 from J, leaving 8 bases between them. The CDR3 is 14 residues long. CDR1 and CDR2 from the germline V gene are MNHEY and SMNVEV (reference sequence). The CDR3 reads CASSLPGSNTEAFF. The CDR3 region has the DNA TGTGCCAGCAGTTTACCGGGATCGAACACTGAAGCTTTCTTT.

The chain carries TRBV29-1 and TRBJ2-5, with 8 positions matching TRBD1. The CDR3 totals 16 residues. Germline CDR1 reads SQVTM; CDR2 reads ANQGSEA. V was clipped by 3 bases and J by 6 bases; unmatched bases: 15. This chain's CDR3 is CSVEKGTGSVGKTQYF. The CDR3 DNA sequence: TGCAGCGTTGAGAAAGGGACAGGCTCCGTTGGAAAGACCCAGTACTTC.

This chain connects TRBV9 to TRBJ2-2, with TRBD1 matching 11 bases. Germline assignment: CDR1 SGDLS and CDR2 YYNGEE. The ends lost 3 bases at V and 6 bases at J; junction bases unmatched: 1. The CDR3 is made up of 14 amino acids. The CDR3 protein is CASSAGQGAGELFF. CDR3 bases: TGTGCCAGCAGCGCGGGACAGGGGGCCGGGGAGCTGTTTTTT. Full variable domain (outside the CDR3, taken from reference TRBV9 and TRBJ2-2): DSGVTQTPKHLITATGQRVTLRCSPRSGDLSVYWYQQSLDQGLQFLIQYYNGEERAKGNILERFSAQQFPDLHSELNLSSLELGDSALYFCASSAGQGAGELFFGEGSRLTVL.